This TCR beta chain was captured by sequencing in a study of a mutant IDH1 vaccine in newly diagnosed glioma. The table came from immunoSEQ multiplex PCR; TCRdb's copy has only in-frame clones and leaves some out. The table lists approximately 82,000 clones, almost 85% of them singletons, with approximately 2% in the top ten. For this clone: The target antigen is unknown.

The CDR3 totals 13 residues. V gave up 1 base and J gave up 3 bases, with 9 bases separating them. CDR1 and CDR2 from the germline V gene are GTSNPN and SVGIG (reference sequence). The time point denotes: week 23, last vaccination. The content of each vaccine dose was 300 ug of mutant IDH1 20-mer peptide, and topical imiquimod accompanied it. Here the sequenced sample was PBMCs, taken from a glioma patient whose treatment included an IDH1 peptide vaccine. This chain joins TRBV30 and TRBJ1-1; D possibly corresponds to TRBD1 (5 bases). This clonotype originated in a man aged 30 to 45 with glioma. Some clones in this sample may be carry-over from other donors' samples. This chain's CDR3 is CAWSGGSYTEAFF. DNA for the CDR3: TGTGCCTGGAGTGGGGGGTCATACACTGAAGCTTTCTTT.